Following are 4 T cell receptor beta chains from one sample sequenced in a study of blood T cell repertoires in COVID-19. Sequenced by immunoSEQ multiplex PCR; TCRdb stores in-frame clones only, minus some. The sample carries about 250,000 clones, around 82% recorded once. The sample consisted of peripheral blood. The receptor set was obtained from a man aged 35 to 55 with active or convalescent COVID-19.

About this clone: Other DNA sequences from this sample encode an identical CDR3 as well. CDR3 nucleotide sequence: TGTGCCAGCTCACGCGGACAGCGCACAGATACGCAGTATTTT. Protein product: CASSRGQRTDTQYF. This chain links TRBV18 with TRBJ2-3; possible D gene TRBD1, 6 bases. V was clipped by 4 bases and J by 1 base, with 9 bases between them. The CDR3 sequence is 14 residues long. Germline lookup yields CDR1 KGHSH and CDR2 LQKENI.

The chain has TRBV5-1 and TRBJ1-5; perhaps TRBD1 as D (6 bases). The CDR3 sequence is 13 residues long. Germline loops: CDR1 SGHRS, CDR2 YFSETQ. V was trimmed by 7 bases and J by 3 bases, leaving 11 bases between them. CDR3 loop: CASRRDNNQPQHF. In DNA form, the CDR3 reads TGCGCCAGCCGAAGGGACAACAATCAGCCCCAGCATTTT.

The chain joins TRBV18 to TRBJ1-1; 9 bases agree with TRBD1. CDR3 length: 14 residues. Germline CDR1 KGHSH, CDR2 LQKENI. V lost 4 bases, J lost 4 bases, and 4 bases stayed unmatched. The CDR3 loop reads CASSRVQGATEAFF. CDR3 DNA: TGTGCCAGCTCACGGGTACAGGGGGCCACTGAAGCTTTCTTT.

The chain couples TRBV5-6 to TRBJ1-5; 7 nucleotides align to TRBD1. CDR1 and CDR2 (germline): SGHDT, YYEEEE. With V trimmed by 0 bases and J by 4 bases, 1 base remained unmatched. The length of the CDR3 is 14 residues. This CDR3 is CASSLGRGNQPQHF. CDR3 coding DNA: TGTGCCAGCAGCTTGGGCAGGGGGAATCAGCCCCAGCATTTT.